The 26 T cell receptor beta chains presented below share a single source sample, sequenced in a study. TCRdb redid the calling of the 5' RACE reads with MiXCR, one entry per CDR3 protein. The data contain about 47,000 distinct CDR3 sequences, 25% to 30% of them singletons. Sequencing was done on a sample of naive CD4+ T cells sorted from blood. Specified subset: naive CD4+ T cells, CD4+CD45RA+CD25-. The receptor source for this set is a female donor with breast cancer.

This rearrangement joins TRBV6-1 to TRBJ2-7; no clear D. With 5 bases removed from V and 6 bases from J, the gap between germline ends came to 8 bases. The CDR3 is 11 amino acids. Germline V CDR1 and CDR2: MNHNS, SASEGT. The CDR3 loop reads CASSSNTEQYF. As DNA, the CDR3 is TGTGCCAGCAGTTCTAATACCGAGCAGTACTTC.

The chain joins TRBV10-3 to TRBJ2-5, with D perhaps TRBD1 or TRBD2 (5 bases each). The CDR3 length is 11 residues. V shed 8 bases and J shed 1 base, with 5 bases lying between them. The germline gives CDR1 ENHRY, CDR2 SYGVKD. The CDR3 DNA is TGTGCCATCGGGGGCCAAGAGACCCAGTACTTC. Translated: CAIGGQETQYF.

V usage is TRBV5-1 and J usage is TRBJ2-4, with 9 bases fitting TRBD1. CDR3 length: 16 residues. Trimming took 5 bases from V and 3 from J; bases not matched to a gene: 9. In germline, CDR1 is SGHRS, CDR2 YFSETQ. As DNA, the CDR3 is TGCGCCAGCAGAGACCGGGACAGGGAAGGCAAAAACATTCAGTACTTC. It yields the protein CASRDRDREGKNIQYF.

This chain joins TRBV5-1 and TRBJ1-1, with D maybe TRBD1 (5 bases). The CDR3 loop spans 14 amino acids. Germline V gene lookup returns CDR1 SGHRS and CDR2 YFSETQ. Deletions cut 0 bases from V and 1 base from J, with 7 bases between. Here the CDR3 reads CASSLEGPNTEAFF. The CDR3 nucleotides are TGCGCCAGCAGCTTGGAGGGGCCGAACACTGAAGCTTTCTTT.

This clonotype was observed a few times. This chain connects TRBV27 to TRBJ1-2, with a weak D call TRBD1 (6 bases). The ends were cut back, 5 bases at V and 2 bases at J, with 12 bases in the middle. The CDR3 loop spans 14 amino acids. The germline CDR1 and CDR2 sequences are MNHEY and SMNVEV (reference sequence). DNA of the CDR3: TGTGCCAGCAGTGAACAGGGAGGAAACTATGGCTACACCTTC. Translated, it gives CASSEQGGNYGYTF.

The chain combines TRBV28 with TRBJ2-7, with 9 bases that match TRBD1. The V gene's germline CDR1 is MDHEN and CDR2 SYDVKM. V gave up 4 bases and J gave up 2 bases; unmatched junction bases: 3. The CDR3 contains 14 residues. The CDR3 region is CASSSGDRAYEQYF. The CDR3 coding sequence is TGTGCCAGCAGTTCGGGGGACAGGGCCTACGAGCAGTACTTC.

This clonotype showed up just a few times. V and J are TRBV5-5 and TRBJ1-5; 10 bases are shared with TRBD1. V shed 4 bases, J shed 4 bases, and the junction held 5 bases outside the gene matches. CDR3 length: 15 amino acids. In germline, CDR1 is SGHKS, CDR2 YYEKEE (reference sequence). This CDR3 is CASSQTGGANQPQHF. CDR3 nucleotides: TGTGCCAGCAGCCAGACAGGGGGCGCGAATCAGCCCCAGCATTTT.

The chain recombines TRBV19 with TRBJ2-1; D could derive from TRBD1 or TRBD2 (5 bases each). This CDR3 spans 14 amino acids. The germline CDR1 and CDR2 sequences are LNHDA and SQIVND (reference sequence). V lost 7 bases and J lost 7, with 17 bases in between. The CDR3, as DNA: TGTGCCAGTATGGGTGGGGCTAGCCCAAATGAGCAGTTCTTC. Its translation: CASMGGASPNEQFF.

V gene TRBV20-1 combines with J gene TRBJ2-3; D remains ambiguous. The V gene lost 0 bases and the J gene lost 5 bases, with 12 bases spanning the gap. Germline V CDR1 and CDR2: DFQATT, SNEGSKA (reference sequence). The CDR3 extends over 14 amino acids. Here the CDR3 reads CSARDPSSKDTQYF. The CDR3 DNA sequence: TGCAGTGCTAGAGATCCCTCATCCAAAGATACGCAGTATTTT.

For this clonotype: A much larger clone lies one base from this, so it may be a read error. The V and J genes are TRBV5-1 and TRBJ1-1; D is ambiguous. V was trimmed by 3 bases and J by 3 bases, leaving 9 bases between them. This CDR3 is built from 13 residues. Germline V gives CDR1 SGHRS, CDR2 YFSETQ. As DNA, the CDR3 is TGCGCCAGCAGCTCACAAGACCACACTGAAGCTTTCTTT. It specifies CASSSQDHTEAFF.

The CDR3 DNA sequence: TGTGCCATCAGAGGGACTAGCGGGGGAGCGGGGGATACGCAGTATTTT. This gives the protein CAIRGTSGGAGDTQYF. V is TRBV10-3 and J is TRBJ2-3; 14 bases line up with TRBD2. The germline CDR1 and CDR2 sequences are ENHRY and SYGVKD. The J segment lost 6 bases and the V segment lost 6 bases, leaving 8 bases of the junction unmatched. This CDR3 is built from 16 residues.

This clonotype was counted only a few times. The V gene is TRBV24-1, the J gene TRBJ2-1, with 7 bases lining up with TRBD1. Trimming removed 1 base from V and 6 bases from J; junction bases left unmatched: 2. CDR3 length: 14 amino acids. Germline values: CDR1 KGHDR, CDR2 SFDVKD. Written as DNA, the CDR3 is TGTGCCACCAGTGATTTAGACAGGGCCAATGAGCAGTTCTTC. Protein: CATSDLDRANEQFF.

The chain combines TRBV5-1 with TRBJ2-4; D possibly corresponds to TRBD1 (5 bases). Germline values: CDR1 SGHRS, CDR2 YFSETQ. CDR3 length: 16 amino acids. Trimming cost V 8 bases and J 1 base, with 19 bases left between them. CDR3 in amino acids: CASVQGTLGAKNIQYF. CDR3 DNA: TGCGCCAGTGTCCAGGGTACTCTTGGGGCCAAAAACATTCAGTACTTC.

The gene calls are TRBV20-1 and TRBJ2-3; D remains unclear. Germline CDR1 reads DFQATT; CDR2 reads SNEGSKA (reference sequence). V was pared by 7 bases and J by 2 bases, with 16 bases between. This CDR3 spans 14 amino acids. Here the CDR3 reads CSVSPIPYTDTQYF. The CDR3 region has the DNA TGCAGTGTCTCACCAATACCGTACACAGATACGCAGTATTTT.

As concerns this clonotype: One junction end disagrees with the germline gene, perhaps due to a read error. This sequence joins TRBV4-3 and TRBJ1-4, with a tentative D call TRBD1 (5 bases). This CDR3 is built from 16 residues. Germline CDR1 and CDR2: LGHNA and YSLEER. The DNA for the CDR3 is TGCGCCAGCAGCCGGTATCCCGGGGCTACTAATGAAAATCTGTTTTTT. It codes for CASSRYPGATNENLFF.

The chain has TRBV6-5 and TRBJ1-6; D gene unclear. V lost 5 bases and J lost 13, with 15 bases in between. The length of the CDR3 is 13 residues. Per germline, CDR1 MNHEY and CDR2 SVGAGI. The CDR3 DNA follows: TGTGCCAGCAGTGACCGGACGGGTACGCCCCTCCACTTT. Translating it yields CASSDRTGTPLHF.

The chain employs TRBV9 and TRBJ2-2; D is ambiguous. The CDR3 spans 14 residues. Trimming shortened V by 0 bases and J by 4 bases, and 7 bases separated the two germline ends. CDR1 and CDR2 (germline): SGDLS, YYNGEE. The CDR3 DNA follows: TGTGCCAGCAGCGTAGAAAGGACCACCGGGGAGCTGTTTTTT. It encodes CASSVERTTGELFF.

The sample holds a few counts of this clonotype. The chain couples TRBV4-2 to TRBJ2-7, with D perhaps TRBD2 (5 bases). V lost 0 bases to trimming and J lost 2 bases, with 11 bases between them. The CDR3 covers 15 residues. Germline CDR1 LGHNA, CDR2 YNFKEQ. The CDR3 DNA follows: TGTGCCAGCAGCCAAGAGTCGGAGGTCCCCTACGAGCAGTACTTC. Translated, it gives CASSQESEVPYEQYF.

This clonotype was seen ten or more times. The chain combines TRBV6-5 with TRBJ1-1; D unresolved. Germline V gene sequence: CDR1 MNHEY, CDR2 SVGAGI. Trimming removed 5 bases from V and 1 base from J, with 14 bases in between. The CDR3 consists of 15 residues. Here the CDR3 DNA reads TGTGCCAGCAGTCACGGACGGACGTCGAACACTGAAGCTTTCTTT. Protein product: CASSHGRTSNTEAFF.

The chain employs TRBV27 and TRBJ2-1, with D perhaps TRBD1 (6 bases). Trimming cost V 2 bases and J 5 bases, with 10 bases left between them. The CDR3 length is 14 residues. Germline-derived CDR1 and CDR2 are MNHEY and SMNVEV (reference sequence). This CDR3 is CASSLRDRHNEQFF. The CDR3 nucleotides read TGTGCCAGCAGTTTACGAGACAGGCACAATGAGCAGTTCTTC.

This clonotype was counted a few times. The gene calls are TRBV5-8 and TRBJ2-7; 9 nucleotides align to TRBD1. Per the germline V gene, CDR1 is SGHTS and CDR2 is YDEGEE. The CDR3 loop spans 13 amino acids. Trimming took 7 bases from V and 7 from J; bases not matched to a gene: 9. The CDR3 DNA is TGTGCCAGCGGACAGGGGCCCTTCGGGGAGCAGTACTTC. This gives the protein CASGQGPFGEQYF.

V is TRBV7-9 and J is TRBJ1-1; 7 bases are a match to TRBD1. CDR1 SEHNR and CDR2 FQNEAQ come from the germline V gene (reference sequence). There are 12 residues in the CDR3. The V segment lost 3 bases and the J segment 8 bases; nucleotides outside the gene matches: 3. The CDR3 region is CASSLVTGEAFF. In DNA form, the CDR3 reads TGTGCCAGCAGCTTGGTGACAGGGGAAGCTTTCTTT.

This clonotype turned up a few times. The V call is TRBV7-2, the J call TRBJ2-2, with TRBD2 identical over 10 bases. Germline CDR1 and CDR2: SGHTA and FQGNSA. Trimming at V came to 3 bases and at J to 4 bases, leaving 5 bases not matched to a gene. The CDR3 spans 16 residues. The CDR3 region is CASSFVAGGSTGELFF. The DNA of the CDR3 is TGTGCCAGCAGCTTCGTAGCGGGGGGATCCACCGGGGAGCTGTTTTTT.

The chain employs TRBV12-3 or TRBV12-4 and TRBJ1-1; TRBD1 might be the D (6 bases). Trimming took off 3 bases at V and 4 bases at J, with 9 bases between the two ends. The CDR3 runs 13 residues. The CDR3, as DNA: TGTGCCAGCAGTTTCCGCAGGGGCACTGAAGCTTTCTTT. This encodes CASSFRRGTEAFF.

This clonotype showed up many times. This chain uses TRBV9 with TRBJ2-7, with 9 bases that match TRBD1. The germline gives CDR1 SGDLS, CDR2 YYNGEE. With V trimmed by 0 bases and J by 2 bases, 15 bases remained unmatched. This CDR3 has 19 amino acids. In DNA form, the CDR3 reads TGTGCCAGCAGCGTAGGAGGACCGGGACAGGGAATCTTGACCTACGAGCAGTACTTC. Residues: CASSVGGPGQGILTYEQYF.

This clonotype was counted only a few times. This chain joins TRBV3-1 and TRBJ2-3, with D unresolved. The CDR3 runs to 15 residues. Trimming pared 0 bases from V and 0 bases from J, leaving 7 bases between. Per germline, CDR1 LGHDT and CDR2 YNNKEL (reference sequence). The CDR3: CASSQEAASTDTQYF. The CDR3, as DNA: TGTGCCAGCAGCCAAGAGGCTGCTAGCACAGATACGCAGTATTTT.